Each of the 14 T cell receptor beta chains below was sequenced from the same sample in a study of long-term antiretroviral therapy in people with HIV. Version v3.0 of the immunoSEQ assay was performed at survey level. Generated by immunoSEQ multiplex PCR, the TCRdb table keeps only in-frame clones and is missing some. Here the sample spans 9,500 to 12,000 clones, 81% being singletons. The sequences come from unsorted PBMCs, collected 1.8 years after starting antiretroviral therapy. The receptors stem from a man aged 40-49 years with HIV.

The chain links TRBV9 to TRBJ2-1, with D possibly being TRBD2 (5 bases). The CDR3 is made up of 15 amino acids. The ends were cut back, 0 bases at V and 3 bases at J, with 10 bases in the middle. Germline CDR1 reads SGDLS; CDR2 reads YYNGEE. The CDR3 sequence is CASSVEGGLYNEQFF. CDR3 DNA sequence: TGTGCCAGCAGCGTAGAGGGCGGACTCTACAATGAGCAGTTCTTC.

The rearrangement joins TRBV6-6 to TRBJ1-5, with D uncertain. The V gene's germline CDR1 is MNHNY and CDR2 SVGAGI (reference sequence). The germline V and J ends were trimmed by 2 bases and 0 bases, with 5 bases remaining between them. The CDR3 spans 14 residues. CDR3 amino acids: CASSYEGSNQPQHF. CDR3 nucleotide sequence: TGTGCCAGCAGTTACGAGGGTAGCAATCAGCCCCAGCATTTT.

This clone was observed a few times. This rearrangement joins TRBV29-1 to TRBJ1-2, with unresolved D. Germline-derived CDR1 and CDR2 are SQVTM and ANQGSEA. Trimming took 0 bases from V and 1 from J, leaving 12 bases between them. The CDR3 is 15 residues long. CDR3 sequence: CSVEDRQDFNYGYTF. Written as DNA, the CDR3 is TGCAGCGTTGAAGACAGGCAGGATTTTAACTATGGCTACACCTTC.

V usage is TRBV13 and J usage is TRBJ2-1; 9 positions agree with TRBD2. Losses at the gene ends were 2 bases for V and 5 bases for J; bases not matched to a gene: 4. The CDR3 has 15 amino acids. In germline, CDR1 is PRHDT, CDR2 FYEKMQ (reference sequence). Here the CDR3 reads CASSLRTSAHNEQFF. The DNA for the CDR3 is TGTGCCAGCAGCTTAAGGACTAGCGCTCACAATGAGCAGTTCTTC.

This sequence joins TRBV28 and TRBJ2-7; D not resolved. CDR1 MDHEN and CDR2 SYDVKM come from the germline V gene. V was cut by 3 bases and J by 6 bases, with 12 bases left in between. The CDR3 totals 13 residues. DNA of the CDR3: TGTGCCAGCAGTTTCTTATCCCCACTCGAGCAGTACTTC. This encodes CASSFLSPLEQYF.

J is TRBJ2-1 and V is TRBV5-1, with a tentative D call TRBD2 (6 bases). CDR1 is SGHRS and CDR2 is YFSETQ in the germline V gene. The CDR3 has 12 residues. Trimming removed 7 bases from V and 9 bases from J, with 14 bases in between. DNA for the CDR3: TGCGCCAGCCGCGGGGAGTTTGGTGAGCAGTTCTTC. It specifies CASRGEFGEQFF.

In its sample, this clone was seen once. The rearrangement links TRBV5-4 to TRBJ2-5, with 9 positions matching TRBD1. Unmatched junction bases numbered 9, after V lost 2 bases and J lost 4 bases. CDR1 is SGHNT, CDR2 YYREEE, per germline (reference sequence). The CDR3 runs 16 residues. CDR3 coding DNA: TGTGCCAGCAGCTTTCCGGGACAGGGTCTTCCAGAGACCCAGTACTTC. This gives the protein CASSFPGQGLPETQYF.

The J gene is TRBJ2-3, the V gene TRBV5-4; TRBD1 matches 9 bases. The CDR3 consists of 15 residues. CDR1 and CDR2 (germline): SGHNT, YYREEE (reference sequence). J lost 4 bases, V lost 4 bases, and 7 bases had no gene match. In DNA form, the CDR3 reads TGTGCCAGCAGCCCAGGACAGGGGCACGCAGATACGCAGTATTTT. Its protein product is CASSPGQGHADTQYF.

V and J are TRBV7-3 and TRBJ2-7, with TRBD2 identical over 8 bases. The CDR3 is made up of 15 amino acids. Germline CDR1 reads SGHTA; CDR2 reads FQGTGA. V gave up 5 bases and J gave up 6 bases; unmatched junction bases: 12. CDR3 region: CASSPGPRTSSEQYF. CDR3 coding DNA: TGTGCCAGCAGCCCGGGACCCCGGACTAGCAGCGAGCAGTACTTC. Based on the CDR3 plus reference TRBV7-3 and TRBJ2-7, the full variable domain is GAGVSQTPSNKVTEKGKYVELRCDPISGHTALYWYRQSLGQGPEFLIYFQGTGAADDSGLPNDRFFAVRPEGSVSTLKIQRTERGDSAVYLCASSPGPRTSSEQYFGPGTRLTVT.

As to this clone: The germline gene is not matched at one end of the junction; a read error may be the cause. The chain links TRBV9 to TRBJ2-7; 9 bases line up with TRBD2. CDR3 length equals 15 residues. In germline, CDR1 is SGDLS, CDR2 YYNGEE. CDR3 amino acids: CASSDGRREGPNLDF. CDR3 in DNA: TGTGCCAGCAGCGATGGTAGGCGGGAGGGCCCTAACTTGGACTTC.

V and J are TRBV28 and TRBJ1-1, with D unresolved. Germline V gives CDR1 MDHEN, CDR2 SYDVKM. V was pared by 9 bases and J by 0 bases, with 20 bases between. CDR3 length: 16 amino acids. CDR3 sequence: CASEKTGWGMNTEAFF. In DNA form, the CDR3 reads TGTGCCAGTGAAAAGACGGGGTGGGGAATGAACACTGAAGCTTTCTTT.

In its sample, this clone was seen once. The rearrangement uses TRBV7-3 and TRBJ1-1; 12 nucleotides agree with TRBD1. Germline lookup yields CDR1 SGHTA and CDR2 FQGTGA. The V gene end was trimmed by 1 base and the J gene end by 5 bases; junction bases not matched to a gene: 8. The CDR3 is made up of 17 amino acids. CDR3 loop: CASSLKGTGGAKTEAFF. In nucleotides, the CDR3 is TGTGCCAGCAGCTTAAAGGGGACAGGGGGCGCGAAAACTGAAGCTTTCTTT.

This clone has just one count. The chain couples TRBV6-1 to TRBJ1-5, with TRBD1 as a possible D gene (6 bases). This CDR3 region has 14 residues. Trimming took off 7 bases at V and 3 bases at J, with 13 bases between the two ends. The germline V gene has CDR1 MNHNS and CDR2 SASEGT. CDR3 DNA sequence: TGTGCCAGCACCGAGGGACATTCCAATCAGCCCCAGCATTTT. Protein: CASTEGHSNQPQHF.

This CDR3 reads CASSRTGIYYEQYF. The CDR3 DNA reads as TGTGCCAGCAGTAGGACAGGGATTTATTACGAGCAGTACTTC. This chain joins TRBV27 and TRBJ2-7; TRBD1 matches at 8 bases. Unmatched junction bases numbered 7, after V lost 5 bases and J lost 4 bases. Germline V gene lookup returns CDR1 MNHEY and CDR2 SMNVEV (reference sequence). The CDR3 contains 14 residues.